A selection of T cell receptor beta chains follows, all from one sample in a study of OX40 agonist ivuxolimab in advanced cancers. Measured with immunoSEQ multiplex PCR; TCRdb has only the in-frame clones, and not every one. The profile shows 90,000 to 100,000 clones, about 83% of them singletons. The specimen comprised CD4+ or CD8+ T cells sorted from blood, sampled in a trial of the OX40 agonist ivuxolimab. Receptors originate from an adult with an advanced solid tumor such as melanoma, head and neck, liver or kidney cancer. Each CDR3 is given without its conserved first and last residue. The D gene is left open where the match is weak. Not every row has a clone size; where given, it reads once, few, many or a size class.

clone_size | j_call | v_call | d_call | cdr3_aa
- | TRBJ1-2 | TRBV5-6 | - | ASSLTVRDGYT
- | TRBJ2-7 | TRBV27 | - | ASSSGGLYEQY
once | TRBJ2-2 | TRBV9 | - | ASSVGGHTSGELF
once | TRBJ2-1 | TRBV6-5 | TRBD2 | ASRLAGGVYNEQF
- | TRBJ2-3 | TRBV14 | - | ASSQDRVDTQY
- | TRBJ1-1 | TRBV18 | - | ASSPQGNNPEAF
- | TRBJ1-2 | TRBV28 | TRBD1 | ASSLIQGAGGYT
- | TRBJ1-3 | TRBV18 | - | ASSLQRVGAGNTIY
- | TRBJ1-1 | TRBV5-1 | TRBD1 | ASSWGQGDTEAF
- | TRBJ1-2 | TRBV20-1 | - | SARLGEST
- | TRBJ1-3 | TRBV5-1 | - | ASSLDVAGNTIY
- | TRBJ1-1 | TRBV23-1 | - | ASSPSGTTEAF
once | TRBJ1-2 | TRBV7-3 | - | ASSLGEAYGYT
- | TRBJ2-7 | TRBV4-2 | - | ASSGTPTYEQY
- | TRBJ1-2 | TRBV19 | - | ASSINRDYGYT
- | TRBJ1-3 | TRBV19 | - | ASSMRGGGNTIY
- | TRBJ1-2 | TRBV27 | - | ASSSLSAGNYGYT